The TCR beta chain under discussion was sequenced for a study of technical replicates of blood from a few donors. TCRdb's table, derived via immunoSEQ multiplex PCR, lists solely in-frame clones and lacks some. The data hold about 61,000 clones, with more than 95% observed a single time. The CDR3 is 15 amino acids. The ends lost 4 bases at V and 0 bases at J; junction bases unmatched: 2. CDR1 and CDR2 from the germline V gene are MNHNY and SVGAGI (reference sequence). The chain recombines TRBV6-6 with TRBJ2-1, with TRBD1 matching over 8 bases. The material sequenced was T cells isolated from PBMCs. The TCR was taken from a human donor in good health. The chain's CDR3 is CASSSDRGSYNEQFF. The CDR3 bases are TGTGCCAGCAGTTCAGACAGGGGCTCCTACAATGAGCAGTTCTTC.